The text below deals with one T cell receptor (beta chain). CDR3 size: 15 residues. Germline V gene sequence: CDR1 SGHRS, CDR2 YFSETQ. With 6 bases clipped from V and 0 bases from J, the junction kept 5 bases outside the gene matches. Sequencing was performed with immunoSEQ multiplex PCR; in TCRdb, only in-frame clones are kept and a portion is missing. The repertoire holds 150,000 to 250,000 clones, with 70% to 80% as singletons. The data derive from a study of blood T cell repertoires in COVID-19. The chain recombines TRBV5-1 with TRBJ2-5; 10 nucleotides match TRBD2. The sequence derives from a woman aged 40 to 50 with COVID-19, enrolled during active disease. Sequencing used peripheral blood. In DNA, the CDR3 is TGCGCCAGCACCTGGACTAGCGGAAACCAAGAGACCCAGTACTTC. This gives the protein CASTWTSGNQETQYF.